The sample holds a few counts of the clone carrying this TCR beta chain. Antigen unknown. TCRdb keeps only in-frame clones here, not all; method: immunoSEQ multiplex PCR. This table has about 1.1 million clones, around 78% appearing once. The data belong to a study of shared clonotypes between healthy human individuals. Points from the study as a whole: Exclusively blood specimens were collected; tissue repertoires likely differ. Incompleteness in sorted-subset sequencing, despite large depth, was shown by rarefaction. Several donors held about 5% of naive CD4 clonotypes in common.

The sequence was collected from a young man in good health. Some clones in this sample may be carry-over from other donors' samples. Sequencing was performed on memory CD4+ T cells from PBMCs. The subset here: CD45RA-negative fraction.

Written as DNA, the CDR3 is TGTGCCAGCAGTTTCCCAGGGGGCAGGCAGTTCTTC. Encoded protein: CASSFPGGRQFF. This chain links TRBV28 with TRBJ2-1, with 8 bases that match TRBD1. This CDR3 has 12 residues. Per germline, CDR1 MDHEN and CDR2 SYDVKM. J gave up 12 bases and V 3 bases, and 4 bases lay outside the gene matches.